These 27 T cell receptor beta chains were all obtained from the same sample, sequenced in a study of blood T cell repertoires in COVID-19. The repertoire was sequenced with immunoSEQ multiplex PCR; TCRdb's copy has only in-frame clones and lacks some. The data contain 140,000 or so clones, around 84% of them seen just once; the ten biggest clones take up about 5%. Sequencing input: peripheral blood. The receptors shown here come from a human donor in a cohort sampled during active COVID-19.

V is TRBV28 and J is TRBJ1-1; 7 nucleotides match TRBD1. The CDR3 totals 14 residues. V lost 3 bases, J lost 1 base, and 2 bases stayed unmatched. Looked up from germline, CDR1 is MDHEN and CDR2 is SYDVKM. CDR3 in amino acids: CASSLGQWNTEAFF. The DNA of the CDR3 is TGTGCCAGCAGTTTGGGACAGTGGAACACTGAAGCTTTCTTT.

V usage is TRBV11-2 and J usage is TRBJ1-2; D might be TRBD1 (6 bases). The CDR3 has 14 residues. The V end lost 4 bases, the J end lost 8 bases, and 17 bases lay between the germline ends. Germline V gene lookup returns CDR1 SGHAT and CDR2 FQNNGV. CDR3 nucleotide sequence: TGTGCCAGCAGCTCCGTTATGGGGGCTGGGGGCTACACCTTC. Translation gives CASSSVMGAGGYTF. The entire variable domain, with the rest obtained from reference TRBV11-2 and TRBJ1-2, is as follows: EAGVAQSPRYKIIEKRQSVAFWCNPISGHATLYWYQQILGQGPKLLIQFQNNGVVDDSQLPKDRFSAERLKGVDSTLKIQPAKLEDSAVYLCASSSVMGAGGYTFGSGTRLTVV.

The chain combines TRBV9 with TRBJ2-2, with 7 bases that match TRBD2. The CDR3 has 16 residues. CDR1 is SGDLS, CDR2 YYNGEE, per germline. V gave up 1 base and J gave up 1 base; unmatched junction bases: 4. CDR3 sequence reads: CASSVLPGGNTGELFF. DNA of the CDR3: TGTGCCAGCAGCGTATTGCCGGGAGGGAACACCGGGGAGCTGTTTTTT.

The CDR3 bases are TGTGCCAGCAGTGAACAGGCCTCCTACGAGCAGTACGTC. The encoded protein is CASSEQASYEQYV. The chain recombines TRBV6-1 with TRBJ2-7; no reliable D call. Per the germline V gene, CDR1 is MNHNS and CDR2 is SASEGT. The CDR3 length is 13 residues. The V end lost 2 bases, the J end lost 0 bases, and 5 bases lay between the germline ends.

Turning to this clone: A junction end diverges from the germline sequence, so it may reflect a read error. J is TRBJ2-5 and V is TRBV7-7; 10 bases align to TRBD1. CDR3 length: 14 residues. Germline V gene data show CDR1 as SSHAT and CDR2 as FNYEAQ (reference sequence). The DNA of the CDR3 is TGTGCTAGCAGTCACCCGGGACAGGGGGAGACCCAGTACTTC. This codes for CASSHPGQGETQYF.

The genes are TRBV2 and TRBJ2-5; 9 positions match TRBD2. The V and J ends lost 7 bases and 0 bases, in that order; junction bases with no gene match: 9. The length of the CDR3 is 16 residues. Per germline, CDR1 SNHLY and CDR2 FYNNEI. The CDR3 nucleotides are TGTGCCAGCACCGGGACTAGCCGGAGGTACCAAGAGACCCAGTACTTC. Protein: CASTGTSRRYQETQYF.

This chain links TRBV18 with TRBJ2-3; 9 positions match TRBD1. CDR3 length: 17 amino acids. Trimming took 5 bases from V and 1 from J; bases not matched to a gene: 10. Germline loops: CDR1 KGHSH, CDR2 LQKENI. CDR3 protein: CASSDRDREVRTDTQYF. The CDR3 DNA is TGTGCCAGCTCAGACCGGGACAGGGAAGTTCGCACAGATACGCAGTATTTT.

This chain links TRBV5-5 with TRBJ1-4, with 10 bases matching TRBD1. V trimming: 6 bases; J trimming: 5 bases; junction bases outside the gene matches: 4. The CDR3 is 14 amino acids. Per the germline V gene, CDR1 is SGHKS and CDR2 is YYEKEE (reference sequence). The CDR3 protein is CASNSGQGNEKLFF. As DNA, the CDR3 is TGTGCCAGCAACTCGGGACAGGGGAATGAAAAACTGTTTTTT. Together with reference TRBV5-5 and TRBJ1-4, the CDR3 gives the full variable domain: DAGVTQSPTHLIKTRGQQVTLRCSPISGHKSVSWYQQVLGQGPQFIFQYYEKEERGRGNFPDRFSARQFPNYSSELNVNALLLGDSALYLCASNSGQGNEKLFFGSGTQLSVL.

V and J are TRBV5-8 and TRBJ2-3, with TRBD2 matching over 13 bases. Germline trimming cut 3 bases from V and 1 base from J; bases unmatched to any gene: 8. Germline V gene lookup returns CDR1 SGHTS and CDR2 YDEGEE. This CDR3 contains 18 residues. The CDR3 DNA reads TGTGCCAGCAGCTCCGGACTAGCGGGGGCCACTCGCACAGATACGCAGTATTTT. Protein product: CASSSGLAGATRTDTQYF.

The chain links TRBV6-5 to TRBJ2-5; D may be TRBD2 (5 bases). V was clipped by 2 bases and J by 5 bases, with 12 bases between them. Germline V gives CDR1 MNHEY, CDR2 SVGAGI. The CDR3 runs 14 residues. CDR3 DNA sequence: TGTGCCAGCAGTTACCGGACTGGGTCGGAGACCCAGTACTTC. This encodes CASSYRTGSETQYF.

The V and J genes are TRBV6-5 and TRBJ1-5, with 8 bases fitting TRBD1. The CDR3 runs to 14 residues. V gave up 6 bases and J gave up 7 bases; unmatched junction bases: 8. Germline V lookup: CDR1 MNHEY, CDR2 SVGAGI. The CDR3 here is CASSLDRGRQPQHF. For the CDR3, the DNA is TGTGCCAGCAGCCTCGACAGGGGACGACAGCCCCAGCATTTT.

The chain links TRBV21-1 to TRBJ2-7; the table's TRBD1 call for D was not verified on the DNA. TRBV21-1 is termed a pseudogene. The length of the CDR3 is 14 residues. CDR3 in DNA: TGTGCCAGCAGCAAACGGGACAGCTCCTACGAGCAGTACGTC. Translated: CASSKRDSSYEQYV.

This chain uses TRBV15 with TRBJ2-7, with D possibly TRBD1 on 6 matching bases. Germline CDR1 LNHNV, CDR2 YYDKDF (reference sequence). Trimming stripped 0 bases from V and 2 bases from J, with 11 bases between. The length of the CDR3 is 15 residues. For the CDR3, the DNA is TGTGCCACCAGCAGAGATCAGGGGACACCCTACGAGCAGTACTTC. This translates into CATSRDQGTPYEQYF.

V usage is TRBV10-2 and J usage is TRBJ1-2, with a possible D match to TRBD1 (6 bases). Germline-derived CDR1 and CDR2 are WSHSY and SAAADI. The CDR3 sequence is 16 residues long. The V and J ends lost 2 bases and 2 bases respectively, with 15 bases between them. This CDR3 is CASSELKGEKNYGYTF. The CDR3 bases are TGCGCCAGCAGTGAGCTTAAGGGGGAGAAGAACTATGGCTACACCTTC.

This sequence joins TRBV6-2 or TRBV6-3 and TRBJ2-5; maybe TRBD1 (5 bases). The V gene's germline CDR1 is MNHEY and CDR2 SVGEGT. The CDR3 is 13 residues long. The V and J ends lost 5 bases and 0 bases respectively, with 7 bases between them. The CDR3 loop reads CASSRTHQETQYF. DNA for the CDR3: TGTGCCAGCAGTCGGACACACCAAGAGACCCAGTACTTC.

The genes are TRBV15 and TRBJ2-3; TRBD1 is a possible D gene (7 bases). Trimming removed 0 bases from V and 4 bases from J, with 17 bases in between. This CDR3 region has 17 residues. Per germline, CDR1 LNHNV and CDR2 YYDKDF (reference sequence). The DNA for the CDR3 is TGTGCCACCAGCAGAGAGGCAGGGGGGTCAGTCGCAGATACGCAGTATTTT. It specifies CATSREAGGSVADTQYF.

The chain joins TRBV18 to TRBJ1-4; D uncertain. Germline-derived CDR1 and CDR2 are KGHSH and LQKENI. The germline V and J ends were trimmed by 2 bases and 7 bases, with 8 bases remaining between them. The CDR3 is made up of 13 amino acids. CDR3 nucleotide sequence: TGTGCCAGCTCACCAGCCCGGGGTGAAAAACTGTTTTTT. Protein: CASSPARGEKLFF.

This rearrangement joins TRBV5-4 to TRBJ1-1, with D possibly being TRBD1 (5 bases). The length of the CDR3 is 12 residues. From germline, CDR1 is SGHNT and CDR2 YYREEE (reference sequence). Trimming took 3 bases from V and 4 from J, leaving 7 bases between them. CDR3 region: CASSSDSTEAFF. Written as DNA, the CDR3 is TGTGCCAGCAGCTCTGACAGCACTGAAGCTTTCTTT.

This rearrangement joins TRBV15 to TRBJ2-1; 12 bases map to TRBD2. The V and J ends lost 5 bases and 7 bases, in that order; junction bases with no gene match: 21. The CDR3 covers 20 residues. The V gene's germline CDR1 is LNHNV and CDR2 YYDKDF (reference sequence). The CDR3 DNA sequence: TGTGCCACCAGCCAATACGGGGCTAGCGGGGGGGAAGGACACCGTAATGAGCAGTTCTTC. It yields the protein CATSQYGASGGEGHRNEQFF.

This chain connects TRBV9 to TRBJ1-6, with D possibly TRBD1 on 6 matching bases. This CDR3 spans 14 amino acids. Germline loops: CDR1 SGDLS, CDR2 YYNGEE. V lost 3 bases, J lost 5 bases, and 9 bases lay in between. In DNA form, the CDR3 reads TGTGCCAGCAGCGAGGGGGGGCATAATTCACCCCTCCACTTT. Translating gives CASSEGGHNSPLHF. The full variable domain, rest sourced from reference TRBV9 and TRBJ1-6, is DSGVTQTPKHLITATGQRVTLRCSPRSGDLSVYWYQQSLDQGLQFLIQYYNGEERAKGNILERFSAQQFPDLHSELNLSSLELGDSALYFCASSEGGHNSPLHFGNGTRLTVT.

This clone was observed a single time. The gene calls are TRBV19 and TRBJ1-1, with TRBD1 matching 8 bases. The CDR3 consists of 15 residues. V gave up 4 bases and J gave up 7 bases; unmatched junction bases: 11. The germline CDR1 and CDR2 sequences are LNHDA and SQIVND (reference sequence). CDR3 in amino acids: CASSTKRRDRREAFF. CDR3 nucleotides: TGTGCCAGTAGTACCAAACGCCGGGACAGGCGTGAAGCTTTCTTT.

At least ten counts were recorded for this clone. The CDR3 nucleotides are TGTGCCAGCAGCCGAGGGGAGGGTACTGAAGCTTTCTTT. Encoded protein: CASSRGEGTEAFF. This chain connects TRBV5-6 to TRBJ1-1; tentative D call: TRBD1 (5 bases). This CDR3 region has 13 residues. Trimming removed 4 bases at V and 5 bases at J, with 12 bases between. Germline V gives CDR1 SGHDT, CDR2 YYEEEE.

J is TRBJ2-7 and V is TRBV9; the match to TRBD1 covers 9 bases. Per the germline V gene, CDR1 is SGDLS and CDR2 is YYNGEE. J lost 3 bases, V lost 4 bases, and 8 bases had no gene match. This CDR3 is built from 15 residues. CDR3 region: CASSPTGQGSYEQYF. The CDR3 DNA sequence: TGTGCCAGCAGCCCGACGGGACAGGGAAGCTACGAGCAGTACTTC.

The CDR3: CASTQPPTGSLSGANVLTF. Written as DNA, the CDR3 is TGTGCCAGCACTCAACCCCCGACAGGGAGCCTTAGTGGGGCCAACGTCCTGACTTTC. V usage is TRBV7-9 and J usage is TRBJ2-6; 7 nucleotides align to TRBD1. CDR3 length equals 19 residues. V lost 7 bases and J lost 3; bases outside the gene matches: 18. The germline CDR1 and CDR2 sequences are SEHNR and FQNEAQ (reference sequence).

This clone was picked up a small number of times. At one end the junction does not follow the germline gene, possibly because of a read error. The chain has TRBV20-1 and TRBJ2-1, with a tentative D call TRBD2 (6 bases). The CDR3 totals 11 residues. Germline values: CDR1 DFQATT, CDR2 SNEGSKA (reference sequence). CDR3 loop: CSAQDYDEQFF. CDR3 DNA: TGCAGTGCTCAGGACTACGATGAGCAGTTCTTC.

V is TRBV28 and J is TRBJ2-7; no reliable D call. There are 13 residues in the CDR3. Germline-derived CDR1 and CDR2 are MDHEN and SYDVKM. The V end lost 6 bases, the J end lost 0 bases, and 9 bases lay between the germline ends. CDR3 in DNA: TGTGCCAGCAGGCTTAGTGGCTCCTACGAGCAGTACTTC. Translating it yields CASRLSGSYEQYF.

The rearrangement joins TRBV28 to TRBJ1-2; TRBD1 matches at 10 bases. CDR1 and CDR2 from the germline V gene are MDHEN and SYDVKM. The V and J ends lost 7 bases and 7 bases, in that order; junction bases with no gene match: 6. CDR3 length equals 13 residues. The CDR3 sequence is CASTLDRGRGYTF. DNA of the CDR3: TGTGCCAGCACCCTCGACAGGGGGCGTGGCTACACCTTC.